The 4 T cell receptor beta chains presented below share a single source sample, sequenced in a study of cytomegalovirus exposure and HLA in healthy donors. PCR involved 60 Vbeta and 13 Jbeta primers. Sequencing used immunoSEQ multiplex PCR; TCRdb keeps in-frame clones, though not all of them. Altogether around 140,000 clones are present, around 78% being singletons, with the ten largest covering about 2.5%. The sequencing sample was made of PBMCs. The receptors originated from a young woman in good health and CMV-seropositive.

V gene TRBV28 combines with J gene TRBJ2-1; a weak D match, TRBD2 (5 bases). From germline, CDR1 is MDHEN and CDR2 SYDVKM. CDR3 length: 15 amino acids. V was cut by 3 bases and J by 6 bases, with 15 bases left in between. The CDR3 DNA reads TGTGCCAGCAGTTTGCGGAGCGGAGCTACCAATGAGCAGTTCTTC. It is translated as CASSLRSGATNEQFF.

The chain uses TRBV28 and TRBJ1-6; D is perhaps TRBD1 (5 bases). Germline loops: CDR1 MDHEN, CDR2 SYDVKM. The germline V and J ends were trimmed by 2 bases and 3 bases, with 5 bases remaining between them. The CDR3 length is 14 residues. CDR3 in DNA: TGTGCCAGCAGTTTAAGGGGCTATAATTCACCCCTCCACTTT. The encoded protein is CASSLRGYNSPLHF.

The rearrangement links TRBV5-1 to TRBJ2-7; no firm D call. This CDR3 has 15 residues. Germline values: CDR1 SGHRS, CDR2 YFSETQ. V was shortened by 0 bases and J by 1 base, with 11 bases between the two germline ends. DNA of the CDR3: TGCGCCAGCAGCTTGGATGGAGTTACTTCCTACGAGCAGTACTTC. This gives the protein CASSLDGVTSYEQYF.

This clone was found a few times. The gene calls are TRBV7-9 and TRBJ1-2, with no clear D. Germline CDR1 reads SEHNR; CDR2 reads FQNEAQ (reference sequence). The CDR3 contains 13 residues. Trimming took off 2 bases at V and 8 bases at J, with 12 bases between the two ends. CDR3 loop: CASSLNSLLGYTF. CDR3 nucleotides: TGTGCCAGCAGCTTAAACAGCCTTCTCGGCTACACCTTC.